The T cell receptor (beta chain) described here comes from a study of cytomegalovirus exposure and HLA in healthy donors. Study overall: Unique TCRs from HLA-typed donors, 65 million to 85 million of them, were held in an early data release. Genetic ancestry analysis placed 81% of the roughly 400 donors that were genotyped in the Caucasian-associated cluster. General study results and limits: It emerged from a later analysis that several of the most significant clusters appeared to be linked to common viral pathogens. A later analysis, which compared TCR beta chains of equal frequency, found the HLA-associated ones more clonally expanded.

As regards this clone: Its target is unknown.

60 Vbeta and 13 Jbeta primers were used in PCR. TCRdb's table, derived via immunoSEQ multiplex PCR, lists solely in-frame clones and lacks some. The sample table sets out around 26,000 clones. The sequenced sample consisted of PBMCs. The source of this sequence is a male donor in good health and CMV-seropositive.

The CDR3 DNA follows: TGTGCCAGCTCACCACCGGGGGGGGAAAAAGCCAATGAGCAGTTCTTC. Amino acids: CASSPPGGEKANEQFF. The chain employs TRBV18 and TRBJ2-1, with 7 bases aligning to TRBD2. The CDR3 loop spans 16 amino acids. Germline V lookup: CDR1 KGHSH, CDR2 LQKENI. V lost 0 bases and J lost 6; bases outside the gene matches: 8.